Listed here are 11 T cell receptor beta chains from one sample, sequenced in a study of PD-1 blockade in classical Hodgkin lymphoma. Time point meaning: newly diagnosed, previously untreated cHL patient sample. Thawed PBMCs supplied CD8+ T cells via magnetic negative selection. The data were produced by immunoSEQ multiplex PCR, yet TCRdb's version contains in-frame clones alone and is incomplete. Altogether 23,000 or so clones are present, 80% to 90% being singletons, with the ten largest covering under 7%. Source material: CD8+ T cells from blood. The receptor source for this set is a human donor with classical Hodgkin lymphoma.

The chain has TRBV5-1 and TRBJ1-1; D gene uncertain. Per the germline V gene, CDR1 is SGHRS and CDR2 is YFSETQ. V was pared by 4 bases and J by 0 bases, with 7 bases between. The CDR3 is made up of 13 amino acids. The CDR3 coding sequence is TGCGCCAGCAGCCCGCGGATGAACACTGAAGCTTTCTTT. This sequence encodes CASSPRMNTEAFF.

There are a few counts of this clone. CDR3 region: CAISSVGTMETQYF. DNA for the CDR3: TGTGCCATCAGTTCTGTCGGCACGATGGAGACCCAGTACTTC. The chain recombines TRBV10-3 with TRBJ2-5; unclear D gene. This CDR3 is 14 amino acids long. Germline loops: CDR1 ENHRY, CDR2 SYGVKD. The V end was cut by 5 bases, the J end by 5 bases, with 15 bases between.

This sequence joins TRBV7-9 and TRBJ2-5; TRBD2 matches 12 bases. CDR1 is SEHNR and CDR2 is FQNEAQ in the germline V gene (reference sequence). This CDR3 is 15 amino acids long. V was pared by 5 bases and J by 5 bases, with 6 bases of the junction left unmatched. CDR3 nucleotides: TGTGCCAGCAGCGCTCGACTAGCGGGAGATGAGACCCAGTACTTC. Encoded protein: CASSARLAGDETQYF.

The chain's CDR3 is CASSTRGAGAPQHF. CDR3 DNA: TGTGCCAGTAGTACCAGGGGCGCAGGGGCGCCCCAGCATTTT. This chain links TRBV19 with TRBJ1-5; D may be TRBD1 (6 bases). Trimming took off 4 bases at V and 9 bases at J, with 16 bases between the two ends. This CDR3 region has 14 residues. In germline, CDR1 is LNHDA, CDR2 SQIVND (reference sequence).

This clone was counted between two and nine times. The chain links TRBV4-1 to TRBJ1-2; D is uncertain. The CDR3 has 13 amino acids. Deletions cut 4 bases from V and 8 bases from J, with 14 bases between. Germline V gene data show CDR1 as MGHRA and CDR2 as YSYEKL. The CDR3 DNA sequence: TGCGCCAGCAGCCTGGACGGGAGGGAAGGCTACACCTTC. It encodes CASSLDGREGYTF.

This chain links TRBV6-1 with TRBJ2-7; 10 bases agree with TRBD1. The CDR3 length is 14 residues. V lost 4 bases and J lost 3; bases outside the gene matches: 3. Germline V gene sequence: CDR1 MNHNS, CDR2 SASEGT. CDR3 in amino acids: CASSVGTGVYEQYF. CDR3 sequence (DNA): TGTGCCAGCAGTGTAGGGACAGGGGTCTACGAGCAGTACTTC.

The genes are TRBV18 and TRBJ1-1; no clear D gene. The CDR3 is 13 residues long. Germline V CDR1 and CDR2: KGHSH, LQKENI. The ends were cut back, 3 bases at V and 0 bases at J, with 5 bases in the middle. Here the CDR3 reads CASSPGLNTEAFF. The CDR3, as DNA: TGTGCCAGCTCACCCGGGTTGAACACTGAAGCTTTCTTT.

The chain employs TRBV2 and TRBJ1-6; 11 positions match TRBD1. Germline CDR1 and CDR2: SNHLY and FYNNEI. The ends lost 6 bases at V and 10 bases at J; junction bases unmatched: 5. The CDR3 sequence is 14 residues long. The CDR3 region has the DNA TGTGCCAGCAGCGAGGACAGGGGGCTGTCACCCCTCCACTTT. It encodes CASSEDRGLSPLHF.

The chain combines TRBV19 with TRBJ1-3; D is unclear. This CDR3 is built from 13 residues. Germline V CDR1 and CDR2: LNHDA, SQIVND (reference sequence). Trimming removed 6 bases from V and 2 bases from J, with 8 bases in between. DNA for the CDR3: TGTGCCAGTAGACCCAGCCCTGGAAACACCATATATTTT. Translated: CASRPSPGNTIYF.

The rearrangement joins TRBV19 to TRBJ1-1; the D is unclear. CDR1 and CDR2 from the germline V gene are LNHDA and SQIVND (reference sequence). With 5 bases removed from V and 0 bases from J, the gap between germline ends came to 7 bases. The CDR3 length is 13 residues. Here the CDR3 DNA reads TGTGCCAGTAGTTCGGCGATGAACACTGAAGCTTTCTTT. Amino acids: CASSSAMNTEAFF.

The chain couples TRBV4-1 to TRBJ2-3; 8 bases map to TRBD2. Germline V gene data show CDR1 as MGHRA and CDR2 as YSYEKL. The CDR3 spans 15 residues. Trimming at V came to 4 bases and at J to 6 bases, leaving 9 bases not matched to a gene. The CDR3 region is CASSPKAGEGDTQYF. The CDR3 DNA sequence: TGCGCCAGCAGCCCCAAAGCGGGGGAAGGGGATACGCAGTATTTT.